This T cell receptor beta chain was sequenced in a study of shared clonotypes between healthy human individuals (dated by TCRdb to 2019 to 2021). As for the study more broadly: A few men and two women, aged 18 to 49 years, made up the cohort. For each donor, CD4 naive and CD4 memory were each run on three plates, CD8 naive on two plates, and CD8 memory on one plate. To estimate repertoire size and how much clonotype sharing occurs between individuals, the study deeply sequenced the blood TCR repertoires of several healthy adults. Different laboratories and diverse techniques were used to prepare libraries and sequence TCR repertoires, to increase sequencing depth and limit assay-specific biases. Leukapheresis yielded between about 0.85 and 10 billion PBMCs per donor. General conclusions and limits of the study: Sampling was restricted to blood, and TCR repertoires in tissue are likely to differ from TCR repertoires in blood. About 4.5% of naive CD4, 3.5% of naive CD8, 2.3% of memory CD4, and more than 0.35% of memory CD8 clonotypes were shared across a few donors. The genetic and exposure-history diversity represented was limited by the small number of donors. Larger estimated clonotype richness was generally found for naive subsets than for memory subsets. Compared with non-shared clonotypes, clonotypes shared by all four sorted-subset donors had higher generation probabilities. Rarefaction of sorted-subset datasets indicated incomplete sequencing despite the large sequencing depth. Pairwise subsampling indicated that sequencing depth was expected to affect the degree of clonotype sharing among donors.

Trimming takes 0 bases from V and 2 bases from J, and the germline ends sit 14 bases apart. CDR1 and CDR2, per the germline V gene, are SGHVS and FNYEAQ. The CDR3 starts with the cysteine, ends with the phenylalanine, and has 16 residues. Left in the record is the CDR3 DNA by itself, 48 bases read in frame from the first base. Turning to this clone: The antigen it recognizes is unknown. No base qualities exist here, and no much larger clone lies one base off it.

Using the deep immunoSEQ assay, TCR CDR3 regions were amplified from genomic DNA by multiplex PCR. Extracted genomic DNA from each cell subset was spread evenly across all wells of several immunoSEQ 96-well plates, with each plate serving as a replicate. Each replicate PCR for sorted subsets received 150 to 250 ng genomic DNA, equal to about 30,000 T cell genomes. Purified libraries were quantified with a Qubit 3.0 fluorometer, sized on a Bioanalyzer 2100, and re-quantified with the KAPA Library Quantification kit. A separate single-read 150-cycle Illumina NextSeq 550 flow cell was used to sequence each immunoSEQ 96-well plate. In the authors' own workflow: Because the immunoSEQ output held only junctional sequences and lacked quality scores, the filtering could not match the filtering applied to full-length reads. To assign V/J genes and CDR3, sequences were annotated using PyIR, a Python wrapper for IgBLAST v1.9, with IMGT germline references. Reads were removed for weak V/J assignments (E-value above 1e-6), missing CDR3, stop codons, out-of-frame junctions, or ambiguous translated residues. V3J clonotypes were defined as sequences sharing the same inferred V gene, J gene, and CDR3 amino acid sequence. To compute the percentage overlap between repertoires, the number of shared unique clonotypes was divided by the size of the smaller repertoire. RTK rarefaction, the Chao1 estimator, and Recon v2.1 estimates of unobserved clonotypes were used to assess repertoire richness. Generation probabilities were computed with OLGA for all TCRbeta clonotypes obtained by the gDNA method from several donors. TCRdb re-hosts the immuneACCESS table, in-frame sequences only. Its copies lack some clones; in the studies checked, an unresolved V gene accounts for under half of them, and the cause for the rest is not known. D and trimming come from the DNA, and the V and J calls and clone size come from that table. This sample has around 650,000 clones in its table, and about 96% of those were observed once. Jointly, the top ten make up 0.11% of the sample.

CD8 naive samples were obtained by positive selection for CCR7 among CD45RO-negative cells, yielding a CD45RA+CCR7+ population from which TemRA cells were excluded. The donors were healthy, HIV-negative adults who had no recently reported acute infections or vaccinations. All donors were Caucasian adults living in Nashville, Tennessee, USA. After blood collection by leukapheresis, PBMCs were isolated using Ficoll-Histopaque density gradient centrifugation and then cryopreserved in the vapor phase of liquid nitrogen. Purity and quantity of every magnetically sorted T cell population were checked by analytical flow cytometry. Genomic DNA was isolated from each sorted fraction and quantified by UV absorbance on a Nanodrop 2000c.

This TCR derives from a woman aged 30 to 39 in good health. The sequenced sample consisted of naive CD8+ T cells sorted from blood. Reading the label with the study, this specimen's cell subset or site is: CD45RA+CCR7+. The chain couples TRBV7-6 to TRBJ2-7; the best D guess is TRBD2, with 6 bases matching. The CDR3 region has the sequence CASSLALGSGTYEQYF. The DNA sequence reads TGTGCCAGCAGCTTAGCGCTCGGTAGCGGCACCTACGAGCAGTACTTC.